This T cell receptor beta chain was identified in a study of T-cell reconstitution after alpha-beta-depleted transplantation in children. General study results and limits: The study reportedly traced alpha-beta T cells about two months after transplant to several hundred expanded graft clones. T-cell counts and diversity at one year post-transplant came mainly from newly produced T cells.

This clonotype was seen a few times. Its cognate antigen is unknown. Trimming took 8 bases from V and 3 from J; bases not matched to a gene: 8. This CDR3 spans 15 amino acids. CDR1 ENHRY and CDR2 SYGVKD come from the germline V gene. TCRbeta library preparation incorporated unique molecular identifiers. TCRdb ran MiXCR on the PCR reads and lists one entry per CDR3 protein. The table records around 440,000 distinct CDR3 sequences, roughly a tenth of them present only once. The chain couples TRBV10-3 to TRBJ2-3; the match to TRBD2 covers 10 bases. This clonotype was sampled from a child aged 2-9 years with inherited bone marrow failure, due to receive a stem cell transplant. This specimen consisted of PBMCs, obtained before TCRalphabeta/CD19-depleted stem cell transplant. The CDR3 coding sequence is TGTGCCATCGGTCCAGCGGGAGGGCCTACAGATACGCAGTATTTT. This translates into CAIGPAGGPTDTQYF.